The T cell receptor beta chain under discussion was sequenced for a study of beta chain features in type 1 diabetes. Whole-study findings and limits: Sampled from patients, naive, central memory and Treg TCRB repertoires appeared more similar than those sampled from healthy donors. More deletions and fewer insertions at VDJ junctions were found in patients with type 1 diabetes.

As regards this clone: The antigen is not known.

Germline V lookup: CDR1 SEHNR, CDR2 FQNEAQ (reference sequence). The CDR3 contains 13 residues. Trimming stripped 5 bases from V and 1 base from J, with 8 bases between. CD4+ naive, central memory, regulatory and stem cell-like memory cells were sorted via CD45RO/CCR7/CD25/CD127/CD95/CD27. The whole isolated RNA underwent reverse transcription, so sequencing captured expressed TCRB transcripts. Profiling relied on immunoSEQ multiplex PCR, and the TCRdb table lists in-frame clones only, not all of them. The data hold under 95,000 clones, with 25% to 35% observed a single time. The chain has TRBV7-9 and TRBJ1-1; perhaps TRBD1 as D (5 bases). Sequenced material: stem cell memory CD4+ T cells from blood. The TCR originated in a young woman in good health. CDR3 DNA: TGTGCCAGCAGCAAGGACACGAACACTGAAGCTTTCTTT. Encoded protein: CASSKDTNTEAFF. Full variable domain (outside the CDR3, taken from reference TRBV7-9 and TRBJ1-1): DTGVSQNPRHKITKRGQNVTFRCDPISEHNRLYWYRQTLGQGPEFLTYFQNEAQLEKSRLLSDRFSAERPKGSFSTLEIQRTEQGDSAMYLCASSKDTNTEAFFGQGTRLTVV.